Presented here are 10 T cell receptor beta chains from one specimen sequenced in a study of HIV-infected children after antiretroviral therapy interruption. Unique molecular identifiers were included in an RNA-based 3' RACE TCR library. One entry per CDR3 protein results from TCRdb running MiXCR on the 3' RACE reads. This table has about 46,000 distinct CDR3 sequences, 4.3% appearing once. The treatment is: PENTA 11 planned treatment interruption arm or continuous ART arm. The specimen was CD45RA+ CD4+ T cells from PBMCs, pooled from several time points, collected from a donor given antiretroviral therapy, either interrupted or continuous. Subset in this sample: naive CD4+ CD45RA+ CD45RO- T cells. The receptors derive from a pool of human donors with HIV.

This clonotype showed up just a few times. An end of the junction does not agree with germline; a read error may underlie this. The chain employs TRBV6-6 and TRBJ2-5; D not resolved. The germline gives CDR1 MNHNY, CDR2 SVGAGI (reference sequence). CDR3 length: 14 residues. The CDR3 region is CASGDPFNQDTQYF. DNA of the CDR3: TGTGCCAGCGGTGATCCATTTAACCAAGACACCCAGTACTTT.

This clonotype was observed at least ten times. This rearrangement joins TRBV4-1 to TRBJ2-3, with no clear D. The CDR3 spans 12 residues. The V end was cut by 1 base, the J end by 6 bases, with 5 bases between. Germline loops: CDR1 MGHRA, CDR2 YSYEKL. The CDR3 protein is CASSQVGDTQYF. CDR3 in DNA: TGCGCCAGCAGCCAAGTGGGCGATACGCAGTATTTT.

This rearrangement joins TRBV2 to TRBJ2-3; 10 bases match TRBD2. CDR1 is SNHLY, CDR2 FYNNEI, per germline. This CDR3 has 17 amino acids. The V segment lost 5 bases and the J segment 1 base; nucleotides outside the gene matches: 9. Written as DNA, the CDR3 is TGTGCCAGCAGTTTCGGCGCTAGCGGGGGCCGCACAGATACGCAGTATTTT. Protein sequence: CASSFGASGGRTDTQYF. Variable domain in full (rest from reference TRBV2 and TRBJ2-3): EPEVTQTPSHQVTQMGQEVILRCVPISNHLYFYWYRQILGQKVEFLVSFYNNEISEKSEIFDDQFSVERPDGSNFTLKIRSTKLEDSAMYFCASSFGASGGRTDTQYFGPGTRLTVL.

This sequence joins TRBV12-3 or TRBV12-4 and TRBJ2-3, with 11 bases lining up with TRBD2. V was pared by 6 bases and J by 4 bases, with 6 bases of the junction left unmatched. The CDR3 extends over 15 amino acids. For the CDR3, the DNA is TGTGCCAGCAGAGTAGCGGGGGGGTCACCAGATACGCAGTATTTT. Encoded protein: CASRVAGGSPDTQYF.

The chain recombines TRBV25-1 with TRBJ1-5; the D is unclear. Germline CDR1 is MGHDK and CDR2 is SYGVNS. The length of the CDR3 is 15 residues. Trimming took off 5 bases at V and 0 bases at J, with 11 bases between the two ends. CDR3 coding DNA: TGTGCCAGCAGTCCGGACGGGTATAGCAATCAGCCCCAGCATTTT. This gives the protein CASSPDGYSNQPQHF.

This clonotype was observed at least ten times. In DNA, the CDR3 is TGTGCCAGCAGTGTAATGAGGGGCTCCTACGAGCAGTACTTC. Translation gives CASSVMRGSYEQYF. The chain employs TRBV2 and TRBJ2-7; D tentatively reads TRBD1 or TRBD2 (5 bases each). The length of the CDR3 is 14 residues. Germline V gene lookup returns CDR1 SNHLY and CDR2 FYNNEI. Trimming removed 4 bases at V and 0 bases at J, with 10 bases between.

This clonotype came up many times. V gene TRBV7-9 combines with J gene TRBJ2-1, with D maybe TRBD1 (6 bases). The length of the CDR3 is 11 residues. Germline CDR1 SEHNR, CDR2 FQNEAQ (reference sequence). Trimming cost V 3 bases and J 10 bases, with 7 bases left between them. CDR3 coding DNA: TGTGCCAGCAGCTTGGGGGCCGAGCAGTTCTTC. Residues: CASSLGAEQFF.

There are a few counts of this clonotype. This chain links TRBV20-1 with TRBJ1-5; D unresolved. The CDR3 spans 15 residues. Germline-derived CDR1 and CDR2 are DFQATT and SNEGSKA (reference sequence). The V end lost 6 bases, the J end lost 0 bases, and 15 bases lay between the germline ends. The CDR3 is CSALRGALSNQPQHF. CDR3 DNA: TGCAGTGCACTCCGGGGAGCCCTTAGCAATCAGCCCCAGCATTTT.

This clonotype was recorded many times. This chain connects TRBV28 to TRBJ1-1; D is uncertain. This CDR3 comprises 15 residues. Germline-derived CDR1 and CDR2 are MDHEN and SYDVKM. V lost 1 base to trimming and J lost 0 bases, with 9 bases between them. In nucleotides, the CDR3 is TGTGCCAGCAGTTTATTTAGGGCAGTGAACACTGAAGCTTTCTTT. Protein: CASSLFRAVNTEAFF.

This clonotype was seen more than once but under ten times. This chain's CDR3 is CASSQGGTTHREQYF. In nucleotides, the CDR3 is TGTGCCAGCAGCCAGGGGGGCACCACCCATCGAGAGCAGTACTTC. The chain recombines TRBV3-1 with TRBJ2-7; D is perhaps TRBD1 or TRBD2 (6 bases each). V lost 3 bases and J lost 7, with 19 bases in between. Germline CDR1 and CDR2: LGHDT and YNNKEL (reference sequence). The CDR3 length is 15 residues.